Sequencing of this T cell receptor (beta chain) was carried out in a study of blood T cell repertoires in COVID-19. Whole-study context: The analysed material was cDNA or gDNA that came from T cells, B-cell-depleted T cells, or PBMCs.

A single count supports this clone. One end of the junction is discordant with germline, which a read error may explain. One Seattle source followed patients from active infection through their disease course. The V gene's germline CDR1 is KGHSH and CDR2 LQKENI. The CDR3 is made up of 15 amino acids. Original processing methods: Reference gene primer amplification gave nucleated cell count estimates. Profiled with immunoSEQ multiplex PCR; TCRdb holds only in-frame clones, not every one. Clone size and V and J calls were adopted from that table, with D and trimming inferred from the DNA. The sample has about 170,000 clones, 84% seen once.

The sample was peripheral blood. The chain is built from TRBV18 and TRBJ1-4; 7 bases match TRBD1. The clonotype was recovered from a woman aged 80 or older with COVID-19, enrolled during active disease. The CDR3, as DNA: TGTGCCACCTCACCCCGTGCAGGGGGTGGTGAAAAACTGTTTTTT. This codes for CATSPRAGGGEKLFF.